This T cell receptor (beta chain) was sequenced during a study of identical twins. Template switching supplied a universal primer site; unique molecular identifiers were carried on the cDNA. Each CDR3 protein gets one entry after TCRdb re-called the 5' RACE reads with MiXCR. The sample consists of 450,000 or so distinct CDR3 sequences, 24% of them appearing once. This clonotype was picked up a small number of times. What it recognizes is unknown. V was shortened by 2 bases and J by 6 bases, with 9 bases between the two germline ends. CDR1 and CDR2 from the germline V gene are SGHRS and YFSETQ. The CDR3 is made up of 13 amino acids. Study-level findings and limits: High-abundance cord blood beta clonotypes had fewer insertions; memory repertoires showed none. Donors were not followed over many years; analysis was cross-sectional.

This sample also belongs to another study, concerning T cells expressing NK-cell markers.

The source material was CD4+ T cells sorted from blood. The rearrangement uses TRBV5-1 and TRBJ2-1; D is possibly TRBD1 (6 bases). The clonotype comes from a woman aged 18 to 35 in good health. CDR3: CASSLGQPNEQFF. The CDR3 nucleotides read TGCGCCAGCAGCTTAGGACAGCCCAATGAGCAGTTCTTC.